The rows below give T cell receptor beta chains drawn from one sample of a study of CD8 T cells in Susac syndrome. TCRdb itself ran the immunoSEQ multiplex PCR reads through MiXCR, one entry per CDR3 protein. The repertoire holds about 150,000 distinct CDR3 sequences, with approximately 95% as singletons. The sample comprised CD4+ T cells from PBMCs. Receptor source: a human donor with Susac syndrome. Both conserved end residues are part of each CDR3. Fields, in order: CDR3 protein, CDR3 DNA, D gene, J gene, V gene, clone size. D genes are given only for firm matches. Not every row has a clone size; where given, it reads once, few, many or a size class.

CASSLGTWHQFF TGTGCCAGCAGCTTAGGGACCTGGCACCAGTTCTTC . TRBJ2-1 TRBV7-9 .
CASSPGGVQGAYGYTF TGTGCCAGCAGCCCAGGTGGGGTGCAGGGTGCCTATGGCTACACCTTC . TRBJ1-2 TRBV14 .
CASSLEQAAYGYTF TGTGCCAGCAGCTTGGAACAGGCTGCCTATGGCTACACCTTC . TRBJ1-2 TRBV5-4 .
CSARDGGTGFYEQYF TGCAGTGCTAGAGATGGGGGGACTGGCTTCTATGAGCAGTACTTC . TRBJ2-7 TRBV20-1 .
CASSFLRNTEAFF TGTGCCAGCAGTTTCTTACGGAACACTGAAGCTTTCTTT . TRBJ1-1 TRBV12-3/TRBV12-4 .
CASTPTGFGANVLTF TGTGCCAGCACCCCAACAGGGTTTGGGGCCAACGTCCTGACTTTC . TRBJ2-6 TRBV7-9 .
CASSSDRAYEQYF TGTGCCAGCAGTTCGGACAGGGCCTACGAGCAGTACTTC TRBD1 TRBJ2-7 TRBV11-1 few
CSVTDRGMNTEAFF TGCAGCGTTACGGACAGGGGCATGAACACTGAAGCTTTCTTT TRBD1 TRBJ1-1 TRBV29-1 .
CSARDFRRSGNTIYF TGCAGTGCTAGAGATTTTCGCCGCTCTGGAAACACCATATATTTT . TRBJ1-3 TRBV20-1 .
CASSSRGSGSDGYTF TGTGCCAGCAGCTCCCGTGGCTCGGGGTCCGATGGCTACACCTTC . TRBJ1-2 TRBV7-3 .
CSAIPWTDNTEAFF TGCAGTGCTATCCCGTGGACAGACAACACTGAAGCTTTCTTT . TRBJ1-1 TRBV20-1 .
CASRGNTEAFF TGTGCCAGCAGGGGGAACACTGAAGCTTTCTTT . TRBJ1-1 TRBV12-3/TRBV12-4 .
CASSLAGRVAEAFF TGTGCCAGCAGTTTGGCAGGGAGAGTTGCTGAAGCTTTCTTT . TRBJ1-1 TRBV12-3/TRBV12-4 .
CSAPLTYEQYF TGCAGTGCACCTCTCACCTACGAGCAGTACTTC . TRBJ2-7 TRBV20-1 .
CASSHGQGDYGYTF TGTGCCAGCAGCCACGGACAGGGTGACTATGGCTACACCTTC TRBD1 TRBJ1-2 TRBV3-1 .
CASHGAEGAFNQPQHF TGTGCCAGCCACGGGGCAGAGGGAGCCTTCAATCAGCCCCAGCATTTT . TRBJ1-5 TRBV6-6 .
CASKRTDSYEQYF TGTGCCAGTAAAAGGACGGACAGTTACGAGCAGTACTTC . TRBJ2-7 TRBV6-5 .
CATSRGVGENQPQHF TGTGCCACCAGCAGAGGTGTAGGAGAAAATCAGCCCCAGCATTTT . TRBJ1-5 TRBV15 .
CSVLTGYSNQPQHF TGCAGCGTGCTCACAGGGTATAGCAATCAGCCCCAGCATTTT . TRBJ1-5 TRBV29-1 .
CSVLETDWIQQYF TGCAGCGTTCTCGAGACAGACTGGATCCAGCAGTACTTC . TRBJ2-7 TRBV29-1 .
CASSPPQEFNQPQHF TGTGCCAGCAGTCCCCCCCAGGAGTTCAATCAGCCCCAGCATTTT . TRBJ1-5 TRBV12-3/TRBV12-4 .
CSARGLDGTGIGYTGELFF TGCAGTGCTAGAGGTCTAGATGGGACAGGGATTGGTTACACCGGGGAGCTGTTTTTT TRBD1 TRBJ2-2 TRBV20-1 .
CASSQFRGTVSSGQYF TGCGCCAGCAGTCAATTTCGGGGGACGGTCTCCTCTGGGCAGTACTTC . TRBJ2-7 TRBV23-1 .
CASSVEVVSYNEQFF TGTGCCAGCAGCGTAGAAGTGGTCTCCTACAATGAGCAGTTCTTC . TRBJ2-1 TRBV9 .
CASSQNMNTEAFF TGTGCCAGCTCACAGAACATGAACACTGAAGCTTTCTTT . TRBJ1-1 TRBV14 few
CSAAGPSLYNEQFF TGCAGTGCGGCCGGGCCATCCCTCTACAATGAGCAGTTCTTC . TRBJ2-1 TRBV20-1 .
CASSQWVDRRNTIYF TGTGCCAGCAGCCAATGGGTGGACAGACGAAACACCATATATTTT . TRBJ1-3 TRBV14 .
CASSLATGGRRAKNIQYF TGTGCCAGCAGTTTGGCGACAGGGGGGAGGAGGGCCAAAAACATTCAGTACTTC TRBD1 TRBJ2-4 TRBV12-3/TRBV12-4 once
CASSWDRAREQYF TGTGCCAGCAGCTGGGACAGGGCGAGGGAGCAGTACTTC TRBD1 TRBJ2-7 TRBV7-8 .